A selection of T cell receptor beta chains follows, all from one sample in a study of T cell repertoires in cytomegalovirus infection. These TCRs' antigens remain unknown. TCRdb re-analysed the reads in MiXCR, keeping a single row per CDR3 protein. The profile shows around 430,000 distinct CDR3 sequences, about 42% of them singletons. The material was cultured PBMCs, obtained from culture after CMV antigen stimulation. The receptors here all came from a human donor in good health (CMV status not recorded). Some clones in this sample may be carry-over from other donors' samples. CDR3s include the opening cysteine and the closing phenylalanine or tryptophan. Each record gives: clone size, D gene, J gene, V gene, CDR3 DNA, CDR3 protein. The D gene is left open where the match is weak. Clone size is shown for a subset of rows, as once, few, many or a class of expanded clone.

-	-	TRBJ2-2	TRBV7-2	TGTGCCAGCAGCTTAGGTCGGGTCGGGGAGCTGTTTTTT	CASSLGRVGELFF
many	TRBD2	TRBJ2-1	TRBV7-2	TGTGCCAGCAGCTCCGGGACTAGCGGGTTCCATGAGCAGTTCTTC	CASSSGTSGFHEQFF
-	-	TRBJ2-3	TRBV4-3	TGCGCCAGCAGCCAAAAAGGGTTGTCGGGTAGCACAGATACGCAGTATTTT	CASSQKGLSGSTDTQYF
-	-	TRBJ2-7	TRBV7-6	TGTGCCAGCAGCCCAATGGTCAACGGGCAGTACTTC	CASSPMVNGQYF
-	TRBD2	TRBJ2-3	TRBV19	TGTGCCAGTAGTATGGGTCGCGGGAGGGCCGGAGCAGATACGCAGTATTTT	CASSMGRGRAGADTQYF
-	-	TRBJ1-6	TRBV5-6	TGTGCCAGCAGCCCAGGACGGAATTCACCCCTCCACTTT	CASSPGRNSPLHF
many	-	TRBJ2-1	TRBV7-9	TGTGCCAGCAGCTCTCTTCGGGAGCAGTTCTTC	CASSSLREQFF
few	TRBD2	TRBJ2-1	TRBV7-2	TGTGCCAGCAGCTCCAGGACTAGCGGAATTTACAATGAGCAGTTCTTC	CASSSRTSGIYNEQFF
-	-	TRBJ2-7	TRBV6-8	TGTGCCAGCACCGTGACAGGCTACTCCTACGAGCAGTACTTC	CASTVTGYSYEQYF
-	-	TRBJ2-7	TRBV11-2	TGTGCCAGCAGCTTAGGTCCAGGGCGCGAGCAGTACTTC	CASSLGPGREQYF
-	-	TRBJ2-2	TRBV30	TGTGCCTGGAGTTCCCTGATTTGGGAGACTGTTGGGGCCGGGGAGCTGTTTTTT	CAWSSLIWETVGAGELFF
few	-	TRBJ2-7	TRBV7-2	TGTGCCAGCAGCTTCGGCAGTAAAATGGCTGGCGAGCAGTACTTC	CASSFGSKMAGEQYF
-	TRBD1	TRBJ1-5	TRBV19	TGTGCCAGTAGTACCCAGGACAGGGCTAGCAATCAGCCCCAGCATTTT	CASSTQDRASNQPQHF
-	TRBD1	TRBJ2-1	TRBV12-3/TRBV12-4	TGTGCCAGCAGTTTAGTAAGGACAGGGGCATACAATGAGCAGTTCTTC	CASSLVRTGAYNEQFF
-	TRBD1	TRBJ1-1	TRBV12-3/TRBV12-4	TGTGCCAGCAATAATGAGGGGGCGGGGGCGGCTTTCTTT	CASNNEGAGAAFF
-	TRBD1	TRBJ1-1	TRBV12-3/TRBV12-4	TGTGCCAGCAGTTTAGTGTATAGGGGTCAGGGGGGCTCCGAAGCTTTCTTT	CASSLVYRGQGGSEAFF
few	TRBD1	TRBJ1-4	TRBV6-1	TGTGCCGCCGGGACAGGGACAACTAATGAAAAACTGTTTTTT	CAAGTGTTNEKLFF
-	TRBD2	TRBJ2-1	TRBV12-3/TRBV12-4	TGTGCCAGCAGTCCACTTAGCGGGGGTTCGACCGGGCAGTTCTTC	CASSPLSGGSTGQFF
few	-	TRBJ2-7	TRBV7-2	TGTGCCAGCAGCAACGGACTTGTCCCCTCCTACGAGCAGTACTTC	CASSNGLVPSYEQYF
-	-	TRBJ1-1	TRBV5-4	TGTGCCAGCAGCCGAACACCCATCGGGGTAGGATACACTGAAGCTTTCTTT	CASSRTPIGVGYTEAFF
-	-	TRBJ2-2	TRBV7-2	TGTGCCGGCGGGACCAATCCCCGCGGGGAGCTGTTTTTT	CAGGTNPRGELFF
-	-	TRBJ1-2	TRBV2	TGTGCCAGCAACCAATTTTCGGGTAGTGGCTACACCTTC	CASNQFSGSGYTF
few	TRBD1	TRBJ1-2	TRBV6-1	TGTGCCAGCAGCTACAACAGGGGCAATGGCTACACCTTC	CASSYNRGNGYTF
-	-	TRBJ2-3	TRBV7-9	TGTGCCAGCAGCTTAGGCACTAGCTACGCAGATACGCAGTATTTT	CASSLGTSYADTQYF
-	-	TRBJ2-3	TRBV6-1	TGTGCCAGCAGTGCATTCGCTGATACGCAGTATTTT	CASSAFADTQYF
-	TRBD2	TRBJ2-7	TRBV6-1	TGTGCCAGCAACGTTTGGAAGCGGGGAACCTACGAGCAGTACTTC	CASNVWKRGTYEQYF
-	-	TRBJ1-5	TRBV11-3	TGTGCCAGCAGCCATGAGGGGGGGGGTAGCAATCAGCCCCAGCATTTT	CASSHEGGGSNQPQHF
few	TRBD2	TRBJ2-7	TRBV10-3	TGTGCCATCAGTCCGCTAGCGGACAACTACGAGCAGTACTTC	CAISPLADNYEQYF
-	-	TRBJ1-4	TRBV10-3	TGTGCCATCAGTGAGTCGACGGAAGTTGGCGAAAAACTGTTTTTT	CAISESTEVGEKLFF
-	-	TRBJ2-5	TRBV11-2	TGTGCCAGCAGCTTAGTGGGCAGGGTTGGTGACCAGTACTTC	CASSLVGRVGDQYF
-	-	TRBJ2-2	TRBV15	TGTGCCACCAGCAGAGTGGCCGGGGAGCTGTTTTTT	CATSRVAGELFF
-	-	TRBJ1-4	TRBV28	TGTGCCAGCACCTTGGGGGGCTCAGGGGAAAAACTGTTTTTT	CASTLGGSGEKLFF
-	TRBD1	TRBJ1-5	TRBV7-8	TGTGCCAGCAGCCCGGGGGGACAGGGGCGGCAGCCCCAGCATTTT	CASSPGGQGRQPQHF
-	TRBD2	TRBJ2-3	TRBV27	TGTGCCAGCAGTTTAATTGCGGGGGTCCGCACAGATACGCAGTATTTT	CASSLIAGVRTDTQYF
-	TRBD1	TRBJ2-5	TRBV20-1	TGCAGTGCCCGGGACAGGGAGACCCAGTACTTC	CSARDRETQYF
-	-	TRBJ1-6	TRBV12-3/TRBV12-4	TGTGCCAGCAGTTTTGCCCCCAATTCACCCCTCCACTTT	CASSFAPNSPLHF
-	-	TRBJ2-1	TRBV27	TGTGCCAGCAGTTTATTCGTCTACAATGAGCAGTTCTTC	CASSLFVYNEQFF
once	-	TRBJ2-3	TRBV11-2	TGTGCCAGCAGCTTCCGACAAGCCGGGGATACGCAGTATTTT	CASSFRQAGDTQYF
-	-	TRBJ1-2	TRBV5-6	TGTGCCAGCAGCTCGGAACAGGGTTACGGCTATGGCTACACCTTC	CASSSEQGYGYGYTF
-	TRBD2	TRBJ2-6	TRBV28	TGTGCCAGCAGTCCCGGCTCTTGGGGGGGTAGGTCTGGGGCCAACGTCCTGACTTTC	CASSPGSWGGRSGANVLTF
few	TRBD1	TRBJ2-1	TRBV20-1	TGCAGTGCTAGAGATCCCTCCGGGACAGGGGGCAATGAGCAGTTCTTC	CSARDPSGTGGNEQFF
few	-	TRBJ2-5	TRBV4-1	TGCGCCAGCAGCCAAGAAGGAACTAGTCTTGTGGGGACCCAGTACTTC	CASSQEGTSLVGTQYF
-	-	TRBJ2-5	TRBV27	TGTGCCAGCAGTTTTTCCCGACAGTACCAAGAGACCCAGTACTTC	CASSFSRQYQETQYF
-	-	TRBJ1-4	TRBV12-3/TRBV12-4	TGTGCCAGCAGGAGGGGTGGTGAAAAACTGTTTTTT	CASRRGGEKLFF
-	TRBD2	TRBJ2-3	TRBV24-1	TGTGCCACCAAGGCTAGCGGGAACACAGATACGCAGTATTTT	CATKASGNTDTQYF
-	-	TRBJ2-7	TRBV6-5	TGTGCCAGCAGTTATACTCGGGCCCAGGGAAGCTACGAGCAGTACTTC	CASSYTRAQGSYEQYF
-	-	TRBJ2-3	TRBV10-3	TGTGCCATGGGGGGAAACCCCAGGGCGAGTGGGACAGATACGCAGTATTTT	CAMGGNPRASGTDTQYF
-	-	TRBJ2-3	TRBV7-2	TGTGCCAGCAGCCGACAGGTTATTAGCACAGATACGCAGTATTTT	CASSRQVISTDTQYF
few	-	TRBJ2-1	TRBV6-6	TGTGCCAGCGGGTCAGGGACCCATTACAATGAGCAGTTCTTC	CASGSGTHYNEQFF
-	-	TRBJ2-3	TRBV5-6	TGTGCCAGCAGCAGTCGGAGGAGCTTGAGCACAGATACGCAGTATTTT	CASSSRRSLSTDTQYF
few	-	TRBJ1-5	TRBV7-6	TGTGCCAGCAGCTCATCAGACAATCAGCCCCAGCATTTT	CASSSSDNQPQHF
-	-	TRBJ1-2	TRBV12-3/TRBV12-4	TGTGCCAGCAGTCCTGCGCGGTTTGGCTACACCTTC	CASSPARFGYTF
-	-	TRBJ1-1	TRBV6-2/TRBV6-3	TGTGCCAGCAGTTGGCAGGGCGGCGAAGCTTTCTTT	CASSWQGGEAFF
-	-	TRBJ2-3	TRBV12-3/TRBV12-4	TGTGCCAGCAGTTTCGGCCGAGAGGCGGATACGCAGTATTTT	CASSFGREADTQYF
once	TRBD1	TRBJ1-1	TRBV20-1	TGCAGTGCTTCAAACAGGGGGCGAGGCACTGAAGCTTTCTTT	CSASNRGRGTEAFF
-	-	TRBJ2-7	TRBV12-3/TRBV12-4	TGTGCCAGCAGTTTAGTCCCGGGTGGATTAGCCGAGCAGTACTTC	CASSLVPGGLAEQYF
-	-	TRBJ2-3	TRBV18	TGTGCCAGCTCTCCCAACCCCGGGACGGATGACACAGATACGCAGTATTTT	CASSPNPGTDDTDTQYF
-	-	TRBJ2-5	TRBV7-9	TGTGCCAGCAGCTTAGGGTCTCTTGTGGGAGGTGAGACCCAGTACTTC	CASSLGSLVGGETQYF
-	-	TRBJ2-7	TRBV19	TGTGCCAGTAGTAGTTGGGTCGGGGAGCAGTACTTC	CASSSWVGEQYF
-	TRBD1	TRBJ1-6	TRBV5-1	TGCGCCAGCAGCTTGGCACCACAGGGGACGAATAATTCACCCCTCCACTTT	CASSLAPQGTNNSPLHF